The clone carrying this T cell receptor beta chain showed up just once. Authors' data handling: Counts of nucleated cells, estimated from reference gene primer amplification, were obtained. Here immunoSEQ multiplex PCR was the method, and the copy in TCRdb shows in-frame clones only, minus some. V and J calls and clone size come straight from that table; D and trimming were deduced from the DNA. Here the sample spans about 130,000 clones, 75% to 90% being singletons. This sample was taken from a study of blood T cell repertoires in COVID-19. Study details: Donors in the United States, Italy and Spain gave samples during acute or convalescent COVID-19. Sources were T cells, B-cell-depleted T cells, or PBMCs; the material itself was cDNA or gDNA.

The Seattle patients joined while their infection was active and were tracked longitudinally afterward. From germline, CDR1 is SGHRS and CDR2 YFSETQ. V trimming: 3 bases; J trimming: 6 bases; junction bases outside the gene matches: 2. This CDR3 has 12 residues. The specimen was peripheral blood. The sequence was collected from a man between 60 and 70 years old with COVID-19, enrolled during active disease. V and J are TRBV5-1 and TRBJ1-1; 7 bases are shared with TRBD1. In DNA, the CDR3 is TGCGCCAGCAGCTCTACAGGGGCTGAAGCTTTCTTT. This sequence encodes CASSSTGAEAFF.